Listed below are T cell receptor beta chains from one sample, sequenced in a study of blood T cells in healthy people across ages. TCRdb called the 5' RACE reads again in MiXCR, with one record for every CDR3 protein. The sample holds hundreds of thousands of distinct CDR3 sequences, roughly 25% seen once. This sample was also put to use in a study of T cells of mothers and their children.

The sequencing input was blood. All receptors derive from a boy younger than 18 in good health. CDR3s include the opening cysteine and the closing phenylalanine or tryptophan. The order of the fields is CDR3 protein, CDR3 DNA, V gene, D gene, clone size, CDR3 length, J gene. The D gene is left open where the match is weak. Clone size is shown for a subset of rows, as once, few, many or a class of expanded clone.

cdr3_aa: CASSQDNLENIQYF
cdr3_nt: TGCGCCAGCAGCCAAGACAATCTAGAAAACATTCAGTACTTC
v_call: TRBV4-3
d_call: NA
clone_size: few
cdr3_length: 14
j_call: TRBJ2-4

cdr3_aa: CASGSRTGAYNEQFF
cdr3_nt: TGTGCTAGTGGTTCCAGGACAGGGGCCTACAATGAGCAGTTCTTC
v_call: TRBV12-5
d_call: TRBD1
clone_size: NA
cdr3_length: 15
j_call: TRBJ2-1

cdr3_aa: CATSDSRTGPDTQYF
cdr3_nt: TGTGCCACCAGTGATTCAAGGACAGGTCCAGATACGCAGTATTTT
v_call: TRBV24-1
d_call: TRBD1
clone_size: NA
cdr3_length: 15
j_call: TRBJ2-3

cdr3_aa: CASSPSRGYEQFF
cdr3_nt: TGTGCCAGCAGCCCTAGTCGGGGTTACGAGCAGTTCTTC
v_call: TRBV11-2
d_call: NA
clone_size: few
cdr3_length: 13
j_call: TRBJ2-1

cdr3_aa: CASSRNEGQRSGEQYF
cdr3_nt: TGTGCCAGCAGCCGAAATGAGGGACAGCGGTCAGGCGAGCAGTACTTC
v_call: TRBV3-1
d_call: TRBD1
clone_size: NA
cdr3_length: 16
j_call: TRBJ2-7

cdr3_aa: CASSLDGRTYEQYF
cdr3_nt: TGCGCCAGCAGCTTGGACGGGAGGACCTACGAGCAGTACTTC
v_call: TRBV5-1
d_call: TRBD2
clone_size: few
cdr3_length: 14
j_call: TRBJ2-7

cdr3_aa: CASSLKTGLSEQYF
cdr3_nt: TGTGCCAGCAGCCTAAAGACAGGTTTGTCCGAGCAGTACTTC
v_call: TRBV16
d_call: NA
clone_size: NA
cdr3_length: 14
j_call: TRBJ2-7

cdr3_aa: CASSQGSDRSPTDTQYF
cdr3_nt: TGTGCCAGCAGCCAAGGATCGGACAGGTCCCCCACAGATACGCAGTATTTT
v_call: TRBV4-2
d_call: TRBD1
clone_size: NA
cdr3_length: 17
j_call: TRBJ2-3

cdr3_aa: CASSDDSYNEQFF
cdr3_nt: TGTGCCAGCAGCGATGACAGTTACAATGAGCAGTTCTTC
v_call: TRBV11-2
d_call: NA
clone_size: few
cdr3_length: 13
j_call: TRBJ2-1

cdr3_aa: CASSLDRGFAYEQYF
cdr3_nt: TGTGCCAGCAGCTTAGATAGGGGATTCGCGTACGAGCAGTACTTC
v_call: TRBV7-6
d_call: NA
clone_size: few
cdr3_length: 15
j_call: TRBJ2-7

cdr3_aa: CASSPGLWPSSYNSPLHF
cdr3_nt: TGTGCCAGCAGTCCCGGACTCTGGCCGAGCTCCTATAATTCACCCCTCCACTTT
v_call: TRBV14
d_call: NA
clone_size: few
cdr3_length: 18
j_call: TRBJ1-6

cdr3_aa: CSATSERELMYEQYF
cdr3_nt: TGCAGTGCCACCTCCGAGCGGGAGCTCATGTACGAGCAGTACTTC
v_call: TRBV20-1
d_call: TRBD2
clone_size: NA
cdr3_length: 15
j_call: TRBJ2-7

cdr3_aa: CASSPPSGGIYEQYF
cdr3_nt: TGTGCCAGCAGCCCACCTAGCGGAGGGATCTACGAGCAGTACTTC
v_call: TRBV6-6
d_call: TRBD2
clone_size: NA
cdr3_length: 15
j_call: TRBJ2-7